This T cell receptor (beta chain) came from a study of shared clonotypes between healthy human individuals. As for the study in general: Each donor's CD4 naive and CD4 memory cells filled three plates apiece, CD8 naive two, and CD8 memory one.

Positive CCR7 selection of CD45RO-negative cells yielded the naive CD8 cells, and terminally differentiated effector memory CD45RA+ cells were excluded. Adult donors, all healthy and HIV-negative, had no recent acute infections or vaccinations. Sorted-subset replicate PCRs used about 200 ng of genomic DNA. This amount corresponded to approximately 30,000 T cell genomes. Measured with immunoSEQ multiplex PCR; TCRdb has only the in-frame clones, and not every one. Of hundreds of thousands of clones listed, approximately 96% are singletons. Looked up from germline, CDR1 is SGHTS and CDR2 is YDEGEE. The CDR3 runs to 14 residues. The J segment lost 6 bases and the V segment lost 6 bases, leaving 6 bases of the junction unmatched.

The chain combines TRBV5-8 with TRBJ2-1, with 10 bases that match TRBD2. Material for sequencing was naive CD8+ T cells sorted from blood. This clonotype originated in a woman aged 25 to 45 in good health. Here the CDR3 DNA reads TGTGCCAGCACCTTACTAGCGGGATTCAATGAGCAGTTCTTC. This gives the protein CASTLLAGFNEQFF.